Shown below are 5 T cell receptor beta chains from a single sample sequenced in a study of cytomegalovirus exposure and HLA in healthy donors. Assay used: immunoSEQ multiplex PCR; TCRdb lists only in-frame clones, some missing. The table has roughly 150,000 clones, 80% to 90% seen once. Sample: PBMCs. These receptors came from a woman aged 25 to 39 in good health and CMV-seronegative.

The CDR3 DNA is TGTGCCAGCAGCTTGACGGGGGACCAAAACATTCAGTACTTC. Its translation: CASSLTGDQNIQYF. The rearrangement joins TRBV7-2 to TRBJ2-4, with D possibly being TRBD2 (6 bases). Per germline, CDR1 SGHTA and CDR2 FQGNSA. The CDR3 has 14 residues. Trimming removed 3 bases at V and 5 bases at J, with 11 bases between.

The CDR3 DNA reads TGTGCCAGCAGTGAAATGGGACAGGGGAGTACGCGCAATCAGCCCCAGCATTTT. Translated, it gives CASSEMGQGSTRNQPQHF. This chain uses TRBV6-1 with TRBJ1-5; 10 positions agree with TRBD1. The CDR3 contains 18 residues. Germline trimming cut 2 bases from V and 2 bases from J; bases unmatched to any gene: 9. CDR1 is MNHNS and CDR2 is SASEGT in the germline V gene.

The gene calls are TRBV6-5 and TRBJ2-2, with D perhaps TRBD2 (6 bases). Germline CDR1 is MNHEY and CDR2 is SVGAGI. Trimming removed 3 bases at V and 1 base at J, with 9 bases between. The CDR3 spans 15 residues. CDR3 in amino acids: CASSYLAENTGELFF. Written as DNA, the CDR3 is TGTGCCAGCAGTTATTTAGCGGAGAACACCGGGGAGCTGTTTTTT.

V gene TRBV2 combines with J gene TRBJ1-1; D ambiguous. CDR1 and CDR2 from the germline V gene are SNHLY and FYNNEI. This CDR3 spans 15 amino acids. The V and J ends lost 5 bases and 1 base respectively, with 14 bases between them. Here the CDR3 reads CASSPLAGPNTEAFF. The CDR3 region has the DNA TGTGCCAGCAGTCCCCTGGCGGGCCCGAACACTGAAGCTTTCTTT.

The V gene is TRBV28, the J gene TRBJ2-3, with 9 positions matching TRBD1. The CDR3 consists of 10 residues. J lost 15 bases, V lost 5 bases, and 3 bases had no gene match. Germline-derived CDR1 and CDR2 are MDHEN and SYDVKM. The CDR3 sequence is CASSRDREYF. The CDR3, as DNA: TGTGCCAGCAGTCGGGACAGGGAATATTTT.